A single sample gave rise to the 17 T cell receptor beta chains below, sequenced in a study of cytomegalovirus exposure and HLA in healthy donors. Researchers ran the PCR with 60 Vbeta and 13 Jbeta primers. Measured with immunoSEQ multiplex PCR; TCRdb has only the in-frame clones, and not every one. Of about 190,000 clones listed, over 75% were seen once; the top ten hold 3% to 4.5%. Material: PBMCs. The source of these receptors is a man in his fifties in good health and CMV-seronegative.

The chain combines TRBV6-1 with TRBJ2-2; the match to TRBD1 covers 7 bases. Germline V lookup: CDR1 MNHNS, CDR2 SASEGT. CDR3 length: 14 residues. J was trimmed by 6 bases and V by 6 bases; bases with no gene match: 7. CDR3 amino acids: CASSRTGRAGELFF. CDR3 nucleotide sequence: TGTGCCAGCAGCCGGACAGGTAGAGCCGGGGAGCTGTTTTTT.

This sequence joins TRBV11-3 and TRBJ1-3, with D maybe TRBD1 (6 bases). Trimming removed 4 bases at V and 0 bases at J, with 13 bases between. The CDR3 has 16 residues. In germline, CDR1 is SGHNT, CDR2 YENEEA. The chain's CDR3 is CASSSTRGSSGNTIYF. The CDR3 bases are TGTGCCAGCAGCTCAACCAGGGGAAGCTCTGGAAACACCATATATTTT.

The chain uses TRBV27 and TRBJ1-6, with D maybe TRBD1 (6 bases). The germline V gene has CDR1 MNHEY and CDR2 SMNVEV (reference sequence). CDR3 length: 14 residues. V was pared by 4 bases and J by 6 bases, with 10 bases between. CDR3 nucleotide sequence: TGTGCCAGCAGTTCAGGGGCGCTTAATTCACCCCTCCACTTT. It encodes CASSSGALNSPLHF.

The chain couples TRBV2 to TRBJ1-1; D possibly corresponds to TRBD1 (6 bases). CDR1 and CDR2 (germline): SNHLY, FYNNEI. V was shortened by 2 bases and J by 0 bases, with 13 bases between the two germline ends. This CDR3 comprises 16 residues. CDR3 bases: TGTGCCAGCAGTGAAACACAGGGCGTCATGAACACTGAAGCTTTCTTT. Residues: CASSETQGVMNTEAFF.

The chain combines TRBV6-1 with TRBJ1-5, with 7 bases identical to TRBD1. This CDR3 spans 13 amino acids. The trim removed 6 bases at V and 7 bases at J, leaving 6 bases unmatched. From germline, CDR1 is MNHNS and CDR2 SASEGT. This CDR3 is CASRGQLGQPQHF. In DNA form, the CDR3 reads TGTGCCAGCAGGGGACAGTTGGGACAGCCCCAGCATTTT.

CDR3 sequence (DNA): TGTGCCAGCAGCTTGGTGGACAGGTCCTCTGGAAACACCATATATTTT. Protein product: CASSLVDRSSGNTIYF. The chain links TRBV5-6 to TRBJ1-3; 7 nucleotides line up with TRBD1. V shed 0 bases, J shed 0 bases, and the junction held 3 bases outside the gene matches. Germline CDR1 reads SGHDT; CDR2 reads YYEEEE. This CDR3 is built from 16 residues.

This clone was observed a few times. The J gene is TRBJ2-7, the V gene TRBV7-2; weak D call: TRBD2 (7 bases). CDR1 and CDR2 from the germline V gene are SGHTA and FQGNSA. The V gene lost 1 base and the J gene lost 4 bases, with 11 bases spanning the gap. The CDR3 extends over 14 amino acids. The CDR3 nucleotides are TGTGCCAGCAGCTTAGGGGGGGGGCAATACGAGCAGTACTTC. It specifies CASSLGGGQYEQYF.

The chain recombines TRBV4-3 with TRBJ2-7, with TRBD1 matching over 8 bases. Germline V gives CDR1 LGHNA, CDR2 YSLEER. Trimming at V came to 9 bases and at J to 6 bases, leaving 13 bases not matched to a gene. This CDR3 comprises 14 residues. This CDR3 is CARFRQGPPGEQYF. The CDR3 DNA sequence: TGCGCCAGATTTAGACAGGGGCCCCCCGGCGAGCAGTACTTC.

The CDR3 DNA reads as TGCAGCTCGGTGGCGAACACCGGGGAGCTGTTTTTT. This gives the protein CSSVANTGELFF. The chain has TRBV29-1 and TRBJ2-2; D is uncertain. Between the trimmed V and J ends, which lost 8 bases and 0 bases, there was a span of 7 bases. The CDR3 sequence is 12 residues long. Per germline, CDR1 SQVTM and CDR2 ANQGSEA.

J is TRBJ1-1 and V is TRBV6-1; 7 positions agree with TRBD1. Germline lookup yields CDR1 MNHNS and CDR2 SASEGT. The J segment lost 1 base and the V segment lost 11 bases, leaving 13 bases of the junction unmatched. CDR3 length: 15 residues. The CDR3 DNA reads TGTGCCGGACGTCCAGGGGGTCTGGGGAACACTGAAGCTTTCTTT. Translation gives CAGRPGGLGNTEAFF.

The rearrangement uses TRBV18 and TRBJ2-5; D not certain. Germline lookup yields CDR1 KGHSH and CDR2 LQKENI. The CDR3 sequence is 13 residues long. V was trimmed by 0 bases and J by 4 bases, leaving 6 bases between them. As DNA, the CDR3 is TGTGCCAGCTCACCACCATCGGGAGAGACCCAGTACTTC. Protein product: CASSPPSGETQYF.

The gene calls are TRBV4-1 and TRBJ2-7; possibly TRBD2 for D (5 bases). Trimming removed 2 bases at V and 6 bases at J, with 11 bases between. The germline V gene encodes CDR1 MGHRA and CDR2 YSYEKL. The CDR3 covers 13 residues. The CDR3 region is CASSQWLEGEQYF. In DNA form, the CDR3 reads TGCGCCAGCAGCCAATGGCTCGAGGGCGAGCAGTACTTC.

The genes are TRBV28 and TRBJ1-1, with D maybe TRBD1 (6 bases). Germline assignment: CDR1 MDHEN and CDR2 SYDVKM. V was shortened by 10 bases and J by 1 base, with 13 bases between the two germline ends. The CDR3 has 13 amino acids. The CDR3 sequence is CAILGTPNTEAFF. The CDR3 region has the DNA TGTGCCATCCTCGGGACACCGAACACTGAAGCTTTCTTT. Using reference TRBV28 and TRBJ1-1 for the parts outside the CDR3, the full variable domain is DVKVTQSSRYLVKRTGEKVFLECVQDMDHENMFWYRQDPGLGLRLIYFSYDVKMKEKGDIPEGYSVSREKKERFSLILESASTNQTSMYLCAILGTPNTEAFFGQGTRLTVV.

The gene calls are TRBV14 and TRBJ2-7; TRBD1 aligns across 11 bases. The CDR3 runs to 15 residues. With 4 bases clipped from V and 6 bases from J, the junction kept 8 bases outside the gene matches. The germline V gene encodes CDR1 SGHDN and CDR2 FVKESK. CDR3 in amino acids: CASSLLAGTGGEQYF. The CDR3 DNA sequence: TGTGCCAGCAGCCTCTTAGCCGGGACAGGGGGCGAGCAGTACTTC.

The chain combines TRBV6-5 with TRBJ2-3; D gene unclear. V shed 0 bases and J shed 2 bases, with 12 bases lying between them. Per the germline V gene, CDR1 is MNHEY and CDR2 is SVGAGI. The CDR3 extends over 16 amino acids. CDR3 in amino acids: CASSYSMAQITDTQYF. Here the CDR3 DNA reads TGTGCCAGCAGTTACTCGATGGCACAGATCACAGATACGCAGTATTTT.

This clone was picked up one time. The chain links TRBV7-2 to TRBJ2-5; weak D call: TRBD2 (6 bases). Trimming removed 1 base at V and 4 bases at J, with 13 bases between. Germline V gives CDR1 SGHTA, CDR2 FQGNSA. CDR3 size: 15 residues. The CDR3: CASSLVGGRGETQYF. The CDR3 region has the DNA TGTGCCAGCAGCTTAGTAGGCGGGCGGGGAGAGACCCAGTACTTC.

Details on this clone: A junction boundary mismatches the germline segment, possibly from a read error. The CDR3 DNA reads as TGTGCTAGCAGCTTAACGGGGTCAGACATTCAGTACTTC. It yields the protein CASSLTGSDIQYF. The chain joins TRBV7-7 to TRBJ2-4, with D maybe TRBD2 (5 bases). This CDR3 region has 13 residues. Germline V gives CDR1 SSHAT, CDR2 FNYEAQ (reference sequence).